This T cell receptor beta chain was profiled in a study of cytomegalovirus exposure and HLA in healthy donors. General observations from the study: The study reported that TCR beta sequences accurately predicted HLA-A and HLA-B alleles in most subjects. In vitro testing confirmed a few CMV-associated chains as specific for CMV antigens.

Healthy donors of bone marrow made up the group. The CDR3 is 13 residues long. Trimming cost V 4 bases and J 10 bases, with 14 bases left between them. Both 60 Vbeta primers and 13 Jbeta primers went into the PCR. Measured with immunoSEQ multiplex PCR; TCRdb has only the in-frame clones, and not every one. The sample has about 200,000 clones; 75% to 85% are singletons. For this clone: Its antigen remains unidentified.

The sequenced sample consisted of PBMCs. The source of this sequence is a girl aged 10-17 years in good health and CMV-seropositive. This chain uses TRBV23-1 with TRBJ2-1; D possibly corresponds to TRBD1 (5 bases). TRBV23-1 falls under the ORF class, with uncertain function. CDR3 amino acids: CASSRTMDTEQFF. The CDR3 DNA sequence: TGCGCCAGCAGTCGGACGATGGACACAGAGCAGTTCTTC.